The source of this T cell receptor beta chain is a study of response to subunit inactivated influenza vaccine (dated by TCRdb to 2016 to 2019). The study in broad terms: Deep quantitative T cell receptor repertoire profiling was used in the study to track responses to a trivalent subunit inactivated influenza vaccine.

Libraries were constructed by RT-PCR. Sequencing was carried out with an Illumina HiSeq 2500. The public reads were reprocessed in TCRdb via fastp at Q25 and MiXCR, keeping in-frame beta chains. Every distinct CDR3 protein forms one entry, paired with its most common genes and DNA. This sample has some 640,000 distinct CDR3 sequences in its table, and approximately 15% of those were observed once. The top ten constitute 5.5% to 7% of the sample. CDR1 and CDR2 were assigned from the germline V gene as LGHNA and YSLEER. From V the trimming removes 1 base and from J it removes 9 bases, while the gene matches leave 13 bases of the junction unaccounted for. From cysteine to phenylalanine, the CDR3 is 17 amino acids long. The DNA shown is the 51-base CDR3, in frame from base 1. This clonotype was seen a handful of times. Its antigen is unknown. Base qualities are not provided; no much larger clone lies one nucleotide away.

The investigation overall reported the following: According to the authors, only a limited number of new T cells may be recruited by each seasonal influenza vaccination.

This receptor chain uses TRBV4-3 and TRBJ2-1; 9 nucleotides in the junction match TRBD2. The sequenced sample was PBMCs from blood, obtained approximately 15 days before vaccination. The origin of this receptor is a man in his fifties who received an inactivated influenza vaccine. Donor details come from another sample of the same person, matched by shared clones. The DNA sequence follows: TGCGCCAGCAGCCAAGGGGGTGCAGCGGGGGGCCAGGGTGAGCAGTTCTTC. Translation gives CASSQGGAAGGQGEQFF.